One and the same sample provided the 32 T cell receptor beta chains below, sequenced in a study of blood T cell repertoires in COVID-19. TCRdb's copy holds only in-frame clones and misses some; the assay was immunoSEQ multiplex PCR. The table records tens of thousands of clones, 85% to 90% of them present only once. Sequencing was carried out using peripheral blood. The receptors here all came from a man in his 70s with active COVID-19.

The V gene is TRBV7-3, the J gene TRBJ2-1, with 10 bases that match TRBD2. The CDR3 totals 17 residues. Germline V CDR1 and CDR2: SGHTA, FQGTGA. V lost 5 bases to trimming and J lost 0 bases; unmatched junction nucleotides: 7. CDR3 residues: CASSRSTSGSSYNEQFF. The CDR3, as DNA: TGTGCCAGCAGCCGATCGACTAGCGGGTCCTCCTACAATGAGCAGTTCTTC.

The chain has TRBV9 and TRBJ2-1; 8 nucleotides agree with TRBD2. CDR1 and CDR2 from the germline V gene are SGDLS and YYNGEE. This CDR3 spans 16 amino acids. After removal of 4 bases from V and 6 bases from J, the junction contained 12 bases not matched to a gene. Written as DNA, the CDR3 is TGTGCCAGCAGCCCGGGCCCCAGCGGGAGAGCCAATGAGCAGTTCTTC. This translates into CASSPGPSGRANEQFF. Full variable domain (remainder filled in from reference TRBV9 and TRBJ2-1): DSGVTQTPKHLITATGQRVTLRCSPRSGDLSVYWYQQSLDQGLQFLIQYYNGEERAKGNILERFSAQQFPDLHSELNLSSLELGDSALYFCASSPGPSGRANEQFFGPGTRLTVL.

For the CDR3, the DNA is TGTGCCAGCATAGGGGTTCCTTATGGCTACACCTTC. Protein sequence: CASIGVPYGYTF. The V call is TRBV28, the J call TRBJ1-2; weak D call: TRBD1 (5 bases). Germline V lookup: CDR1 MDHEN, CDR2 SYDVKM. The CDR3 spans 12 residues. Trimming took 7 bases from V and 5 from J, leaving 11 bases between them.

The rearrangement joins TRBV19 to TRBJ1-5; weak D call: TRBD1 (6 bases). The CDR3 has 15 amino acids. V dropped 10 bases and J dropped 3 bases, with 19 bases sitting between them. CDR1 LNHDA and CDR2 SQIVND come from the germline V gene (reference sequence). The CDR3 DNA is TGTGCCACGCACTCTCTAAGGACAGTCAATCAGCCCCAGCATTTT. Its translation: CATHSLRTVNQPQHF.

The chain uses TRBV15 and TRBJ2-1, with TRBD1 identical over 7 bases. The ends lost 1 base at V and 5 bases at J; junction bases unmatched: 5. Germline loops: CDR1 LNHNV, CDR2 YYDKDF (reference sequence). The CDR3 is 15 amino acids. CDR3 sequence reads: CATSRAGQKNNEQFF. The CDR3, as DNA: TGTGCCACCAGCAGAGCGGGACAGAAAAACAATGAGCAGTTCTTC.

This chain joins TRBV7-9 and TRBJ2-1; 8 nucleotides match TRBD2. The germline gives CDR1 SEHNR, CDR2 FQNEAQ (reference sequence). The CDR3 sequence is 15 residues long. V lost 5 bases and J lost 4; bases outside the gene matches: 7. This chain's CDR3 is CASSPPGTRYNEQFF. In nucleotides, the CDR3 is TGTGCCAGCAGCCCCCCCGGGACTAGGTACAATGAGCAGTTCTTC.

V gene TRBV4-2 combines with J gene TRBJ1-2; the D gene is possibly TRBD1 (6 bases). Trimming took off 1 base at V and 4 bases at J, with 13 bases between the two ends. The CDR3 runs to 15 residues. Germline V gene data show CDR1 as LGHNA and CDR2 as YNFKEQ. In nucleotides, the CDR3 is TGTGCCAGCAGCCAAGCGTTGGGGGCCCCCTATGGCTACACCTTC. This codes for CASSQALGAPYGYTF.

In DNA, the CDR3 is TGTGCCAGCAGACCCAGCGGGAGGGCCCAAGAGACCCAGTACTTC. Encoded protein: CASRPSGRAQETQYF. The chain combines TRBV7-9 with TRBJ2-5; 10 positions agree with TRBD2. The CDR3 loop spans 15 amino acids. Trimming cost V 6 bases and J 1 base; bases outside gene matches: 5. Looked up from germline, CDR1 is SEHNR and CDR2 is FQNEAQ (reference sequence).

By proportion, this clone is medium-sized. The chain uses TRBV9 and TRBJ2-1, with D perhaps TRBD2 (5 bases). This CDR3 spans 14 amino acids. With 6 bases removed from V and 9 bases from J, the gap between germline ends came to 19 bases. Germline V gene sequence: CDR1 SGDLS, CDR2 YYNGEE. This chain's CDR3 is CASNAGVDLSEQFF. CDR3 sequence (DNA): TGTGCCAGCAATGCGGGTGTCGACCTCAGTGAGCAGTTCTTC.

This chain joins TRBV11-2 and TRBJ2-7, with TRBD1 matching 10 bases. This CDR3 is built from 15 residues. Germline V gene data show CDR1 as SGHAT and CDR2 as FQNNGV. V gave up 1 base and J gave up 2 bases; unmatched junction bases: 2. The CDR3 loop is CASSLGDRGPYEQYF. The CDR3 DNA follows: TGTGCCAGCAGCTTAGGGGACAGGGGACCCTACGAGCAGTACTTC.

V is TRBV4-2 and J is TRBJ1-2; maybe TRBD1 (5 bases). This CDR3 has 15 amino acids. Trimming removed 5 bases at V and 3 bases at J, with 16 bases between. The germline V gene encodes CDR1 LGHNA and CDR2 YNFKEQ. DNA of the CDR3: TGTGCCAGCAGCTCTAGCGCCGGGGCGGACTATGGCTACACCTTC. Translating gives CASSSSAGADYGYTF.

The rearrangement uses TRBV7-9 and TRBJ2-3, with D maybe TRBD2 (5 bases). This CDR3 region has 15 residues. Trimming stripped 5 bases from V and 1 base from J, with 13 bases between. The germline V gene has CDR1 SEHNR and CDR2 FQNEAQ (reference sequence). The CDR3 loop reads CASSPRGSGTDTQYF. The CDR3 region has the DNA TGTGCCAGCAGCCCCCGGGGTAGTGGCACAGATACGCAGTATTTT.

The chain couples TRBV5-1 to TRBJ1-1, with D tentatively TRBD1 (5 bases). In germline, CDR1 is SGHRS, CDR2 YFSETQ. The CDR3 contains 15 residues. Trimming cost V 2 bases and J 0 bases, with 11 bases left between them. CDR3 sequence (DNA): TGCGCCAGCAGCTTAGGGGAGGATTTGAACACTGAAGCTTTCTTT. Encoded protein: CASSLGEDLNTEAFF.

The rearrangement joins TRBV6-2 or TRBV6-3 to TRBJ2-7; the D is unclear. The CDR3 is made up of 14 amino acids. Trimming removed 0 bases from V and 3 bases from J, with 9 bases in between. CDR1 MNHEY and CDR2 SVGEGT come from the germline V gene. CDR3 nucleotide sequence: TGTGCCAGCAGTTACTCACGACAAAGCTACGAGCAGTACTTC. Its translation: CASSYSRQSYEQYF.

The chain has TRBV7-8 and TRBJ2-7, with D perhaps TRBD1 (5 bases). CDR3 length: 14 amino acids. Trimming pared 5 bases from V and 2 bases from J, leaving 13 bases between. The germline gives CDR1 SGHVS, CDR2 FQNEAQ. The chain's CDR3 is CASSPETATYEQYF. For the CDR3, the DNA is TGTGCCAGCAGCCCAGAGACAGCAACCTACGAGCAGTACTTC.

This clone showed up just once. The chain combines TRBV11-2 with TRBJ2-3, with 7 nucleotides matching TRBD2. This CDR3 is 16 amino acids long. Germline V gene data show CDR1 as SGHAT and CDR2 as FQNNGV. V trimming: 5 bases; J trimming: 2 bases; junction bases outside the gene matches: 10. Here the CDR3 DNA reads TGTGCCAGCAGCCCACCGGGAGCGGGATCCACAGATACGCAGTATTTT. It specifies CASSPPGAGSTDTQYF.

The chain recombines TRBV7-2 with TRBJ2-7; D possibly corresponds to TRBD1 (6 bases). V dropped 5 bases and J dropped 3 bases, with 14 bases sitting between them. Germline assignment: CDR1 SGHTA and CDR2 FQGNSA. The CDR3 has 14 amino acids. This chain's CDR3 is CASSQSKGDYEQYF. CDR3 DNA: TGTGCCAGCAGCCAGAGCAAGGGGGACTACGAGCAGTACTTC.

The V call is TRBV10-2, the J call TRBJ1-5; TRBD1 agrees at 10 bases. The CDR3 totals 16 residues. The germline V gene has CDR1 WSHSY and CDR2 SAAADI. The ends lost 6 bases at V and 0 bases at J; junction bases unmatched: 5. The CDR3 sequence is CASRPGTGVSNQPQHF. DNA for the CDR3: TGCGCCAGCAGACCCGGGACAGGGGTTAGCAATCAGCCCCAGCATTTT.

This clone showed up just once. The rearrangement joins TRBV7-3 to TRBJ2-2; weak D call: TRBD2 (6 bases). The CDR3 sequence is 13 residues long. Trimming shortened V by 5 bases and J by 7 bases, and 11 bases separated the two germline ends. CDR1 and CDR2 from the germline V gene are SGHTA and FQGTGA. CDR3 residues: CASSVSSVGELFF. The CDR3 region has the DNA TGTGCCAGCAGCGTTTCTAGCGTCGGGGAGCTGTTTTTT. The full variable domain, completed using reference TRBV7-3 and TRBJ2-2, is GAGVSQTPSNKVTEKGKYVELRCDPISGHTALYWYRQSLGQGPEFLIYFQGTGAADDSGLPNDRFFAVRPEGSVSTLKIQRTERGDSAVYLCASSVSSVGELFFGEGSRLTVL.

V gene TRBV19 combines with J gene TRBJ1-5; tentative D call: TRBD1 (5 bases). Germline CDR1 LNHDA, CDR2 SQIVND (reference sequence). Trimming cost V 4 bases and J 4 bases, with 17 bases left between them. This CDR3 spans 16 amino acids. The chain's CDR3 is CASSRSTGSDNQPQHF. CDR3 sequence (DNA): TGTGCCAGTAGTAGGTCCACAGGATCTGATAATCAGCCCCAGCATTTT.

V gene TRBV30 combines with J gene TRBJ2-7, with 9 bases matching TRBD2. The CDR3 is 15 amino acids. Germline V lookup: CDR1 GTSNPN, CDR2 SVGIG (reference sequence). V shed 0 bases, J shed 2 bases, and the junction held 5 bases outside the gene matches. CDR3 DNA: TGTGCCTGGAGTGTAGGGCTAGCGGGAACCTACGAGCAGTACTTC. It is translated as CAWSVGLAGTYEQYF.

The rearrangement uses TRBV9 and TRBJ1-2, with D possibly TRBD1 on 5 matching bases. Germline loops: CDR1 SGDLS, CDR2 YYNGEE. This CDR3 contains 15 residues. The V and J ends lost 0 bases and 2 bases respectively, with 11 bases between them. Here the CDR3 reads CASSVVAGLNYGYTF. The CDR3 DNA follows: TGTGCCAGCAGCGTAGTAGCAGGGCTAAACTATGGCTACACCTTC.

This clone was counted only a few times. CDR3 residues: CSVSSGTGELFF. CDR3 coding DNA: TGCAGCGTTTCCAGCGGGACCGGGGAGCTGTTTTTT. V usage is TRBV29-1 and J usage is TRBJ2-2; perhaps TRBD2 as D (6 bases). Looked up from germline, CDR1 is SQVTM and CDR2 is ANQGSEA. The CDR3 length is 12 residues. V was cut by 5 bases and J by 5 bases, with 9 bases left in between.

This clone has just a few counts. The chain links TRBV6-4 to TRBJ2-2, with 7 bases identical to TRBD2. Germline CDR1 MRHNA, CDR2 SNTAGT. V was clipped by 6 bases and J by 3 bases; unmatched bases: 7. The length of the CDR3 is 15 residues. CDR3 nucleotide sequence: TGTGCCAGCAGCCAGGAGGCGGGAGACACCGGGGAGCTGTTTTTT. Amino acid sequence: CASSQEAGDTGELFF.

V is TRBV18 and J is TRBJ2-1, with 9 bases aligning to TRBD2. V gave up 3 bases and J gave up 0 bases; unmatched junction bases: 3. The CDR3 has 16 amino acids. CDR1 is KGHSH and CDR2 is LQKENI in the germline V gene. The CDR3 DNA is TGTGCCAGCTCACCTCTAGCGGGGATCTCCTACAATGAGCAGTTCTTC. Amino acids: CASSPLAGISYNEQFF.

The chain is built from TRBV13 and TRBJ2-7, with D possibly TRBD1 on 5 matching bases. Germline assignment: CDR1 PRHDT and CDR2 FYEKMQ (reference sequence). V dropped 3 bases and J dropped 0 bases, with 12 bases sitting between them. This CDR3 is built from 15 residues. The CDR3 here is CASSFDSLRSYEQYF. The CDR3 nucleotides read TGTGCCAGCAGCTTCGACAGCTTACGCTCCTACGAGCAGTACTTC. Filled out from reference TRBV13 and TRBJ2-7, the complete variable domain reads AAGVIQSPRHLIKEKRETATLKCYPIPRHDTVYWYQQGPGQDPQFLISFYEKMQSDKGSIPDRFSAQQFSDYHSELNMSSLELGDSALYFCASSFDSLRSYEQYFGPGTRLTVT.

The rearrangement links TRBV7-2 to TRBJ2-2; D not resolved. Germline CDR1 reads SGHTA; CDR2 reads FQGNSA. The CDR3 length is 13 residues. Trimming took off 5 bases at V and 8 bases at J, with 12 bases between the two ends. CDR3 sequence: CASSPSIKGELFF. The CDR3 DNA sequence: TGTGCCAGCAGCCCTAGTATCAAGGGGGAGCTGTTTTTT.

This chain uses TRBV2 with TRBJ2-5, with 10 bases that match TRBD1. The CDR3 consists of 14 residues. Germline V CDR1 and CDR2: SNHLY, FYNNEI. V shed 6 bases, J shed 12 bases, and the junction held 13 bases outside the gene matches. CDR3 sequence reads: CASSDRGPGRGEYF. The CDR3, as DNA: TGTGCCAGCAGCGACAGGGGGCCCGGCCGGGGGGAGTACTTC.

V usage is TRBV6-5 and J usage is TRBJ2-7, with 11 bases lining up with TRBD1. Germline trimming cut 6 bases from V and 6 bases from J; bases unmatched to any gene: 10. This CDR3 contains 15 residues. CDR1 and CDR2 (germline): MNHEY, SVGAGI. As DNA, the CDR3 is TGTGCCAGCAGGAAACCGGGACAGGGGGTCCGCGAGCAGTACTTC. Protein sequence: CASRKPGQGVREQYF.

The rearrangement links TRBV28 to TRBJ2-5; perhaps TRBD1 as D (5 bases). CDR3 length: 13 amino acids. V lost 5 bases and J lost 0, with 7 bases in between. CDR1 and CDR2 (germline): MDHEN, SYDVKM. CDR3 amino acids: CASSPGNQETQYF. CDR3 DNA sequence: TGTGCCAGCAGTCCAGGGAACCAAGAGACCCAGTACTTC.

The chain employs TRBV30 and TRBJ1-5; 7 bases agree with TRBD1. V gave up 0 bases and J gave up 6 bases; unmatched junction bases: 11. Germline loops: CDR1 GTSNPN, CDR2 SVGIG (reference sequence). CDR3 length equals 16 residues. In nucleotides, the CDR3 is TGTGCCTGGAGTGTGGAGGGGGCTTATGCGGGTCAGCCCCAGCATTTT. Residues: CAWSVEGAYAGQPQHF. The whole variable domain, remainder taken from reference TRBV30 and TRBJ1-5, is SQTIHQWPATLVQPVGSPLSLECTVEGTSNPNLYWYRQAAGRGLQLLFYSVGIGQISSEVPQNLSASRPQDRQFILSSKKLLLSDSGFYLCAWSVEGAYAGQPQHFGDGTRLSIL.

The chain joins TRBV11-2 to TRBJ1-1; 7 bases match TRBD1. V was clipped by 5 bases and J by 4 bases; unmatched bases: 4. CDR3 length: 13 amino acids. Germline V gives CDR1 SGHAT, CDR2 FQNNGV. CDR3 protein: CASSRAGGTEAFF. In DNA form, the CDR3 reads TGTGCCAGCAGCCGTGCAGGGGGCACTGAAGCTTTCTTT.